The 27 T cell receptor beta chains below were found in one sample sequenced in a study of OX40 agonist ivuxolimab in advanced cancers. Repertoires were generated with immunoSEQ multiplex PCR, while TCRdb's copy carries only in-frame clones and drops some. The sample shows approximately 76,000 clones, 94% of them seen only once. The starting material was CD4+ or CD8+ T cells sorted from blood, obtained in a trial of the OX40 agonist ivuxolimab. These receptors all stem from an adult with an advanced solid tumor such as melanoma, head and neck, liver or kidney cancer.

The CDR3 DNA sequence: TGTGCCAGCAGCCCCGCGGGAGTTAGCGCGAAATCCTACGAGCAGTACTTC. Encoded protein: CASSPAGVSAKSYEQYF. J is TRBJ2-7 and V is TRBV4-2; 7 bases fit TRBD2. Germline V gene lookup returns CDR1 LGHNA and CDR2 YNFKEQ. The CDR3 is 17 residues long. V lost 4 bases and J lost 1; bases outside the gene matches: 13.

This clone was seen only once. CDR3 bases: TGTGCTAGTGGTTCCGGACAGTATGGCTACACCTTC. This encodes CASGSGQYGYTF. V usage is TRBV12-5 and J usage is TRBJ1-2; TRBD1 is a possible D gene (6 bases). Germline V gene sequence: CDR1 LGHNT, CDR2 FRNRAP. The CDR3 consists of 12 residues. Trimming took off 4 bases at V and 5 bases at J, with 8 bases between the two ends.

The V call is TRBV11-2, the J call TRBJ2-1; D call uncertain. The CDR3 has 16 residues. Germline V gene sequence: CDR1 SGHAT, CDR2 FQNNGV. V dropped 0 bases and J dropped 3 bases, with 12 bases sitting between them. The CDR3 reads CASSLEFLEIYNEQFF. The CDR3 coding sequence is TGTGCCAGCAGCTTAGAGTTTCTGGAGATCTACAATGAGCAGTTCTTC.

This clone was found once. V gene TRBV13 combines with J gene TRBJ2-7, with TRBD2 as a possible D gene (5 bases). This CDR3 comprises 15 residues. Germline V gene data show CDR1 as PRHDT and CDR2 as FYEKMQ (reference sequence). V was shortened by 4 bases and J by 3 bases, with 16 bases between the two germline ends. The CDR3 DNA sequence: TGTGCCAGCAGCTCCCAAGGTAGCGAGCTCTACGAGCAGTACTTC. It translates to CASSSQGSELYEQYF.

The chain uses TRBV2 and TRBJ2-3; D unclear. CDR1 is SNHLY, CDR2 FYNNEI, per germline. V was shortened by 0 bases and J by 5 bases, with 3 bases between the two germline ends. The CDR3 contains 12 residues. CDR3 amino acids: CASSEAGDTQYF. CDR3 nucleotide sequence: TGTGCCAGCAGTGAAGCCGGAGATACGCAGTATTTT.

This clone was counted a few times. The rearrangement joins TRBV14 to TRBJ1-1; 7 nucleotides align to TRBD1. The CDR3 runs 14 residues. CDR1 is SGHDN, CDR2 FVKESK, per germline. J gave up 4 bases and V 6 bases, and 8 bases lay outside the gene matches. CDR3 DNA sequence: TGTGCCAGCAGTCCCAGGGGGATCGGCACTGAAGCTTTCTTT. This sequence encodes CASSPRGIGTEAFF. Full variable domain (rest looked up from reference TRBV14 and TRBJ1-1): EAGVTQFPSHSVIEKGQTVTLRCDPISGHDNLYWYRRVMGKEIKFLLHFVKESKQDESGMPNNRFLAERTGGTYSTLKVQPAELEDSGVYFCASSPRGIGTEAFFGQGTRLTVV.

The V gene is TRBV7-9, the J gene TRBJ1-5; D gene unclear. This CDR3 comprises 14 residues. Germline assignment: CDR1 SEHNR and CDR2 FQNEAQ (reference sequence). V dropped 3 bases and J dropped 0 bases, with 6 bases sitting between them. In nucleotides, the CDR3 is TGTGCCAGCAGCTTCCGGGGTAGCAATCAGCCCCAGCATTTT. Translating it yields CASSFRGSNQPQHF.

The chain has TRBV30 and TRBJ2-1, with 15 bases lining up with TRBD2. The length of the CDR3 is 20 residues. Trimming cost V 0 bases and J 0 bases; bases outside gene matches: 9. Germline V gene data show CDR1 as GTSNPN and CDR2 as SVGIG (reference sequence). CDR3 DNA: TGTGCCTGGAGTGTAAGGACCTGGACTAGCGGGAGGGCCTCCTACAATGAGCAGTTCTTC. Translation: CAWSVRTWTSGRASYNEQFF.

The chain carries TRBV19 and TRBJ1-2; weak D call: TRBD1 (6 bases). Germline values: CDR1 LNHDA, CDR2 SQIVND (reference sequence). The CDR3 sequence is 14 residues long. Trimming took 6 bases from V and 2 from J, leaving 13 bases between them. The CDR3 sequence is CASSPSGANYGYTF. In nucleotides, the CDR3 is TGTGCCAGTAGCCCATCAGGGGCAAACTATGGCTACACCTTC.

This sequence joins TRBV5-4 and TRBJ1-3; no clear D. CDR1 is SGHNT, CDR2 YYREEE, per germline (reference sequence). This CDR3 has 13 residues. V was shortened by 1 base and J by 3 bases, with 5 bases between the two germline ends. CDR3 sequence: CASSLQDGNTIYF. CDR3 DNA sequence: TGTGCCAGCAGCTTGCAGGATGGAAACACCATATATTTT.

V and J are TRBV7-3 and TRBJ2-3; TRBD2 is a possible D gene (6 bases). CDR3 size: 17 residues. Looked up from germline, CDR1 is SGHTA and CDR2 is FQGTGA. The germline V and J ends were trimmed by 2 bases and 2 bases, with 17 bases remaining between them. CDR3 residues: CASSLGSSVTPTDTQYF. CDR3 bases: TGTGCCAGCAGCTTAGGCTCTAGCGTGACCCCCACAGATACGCAGTATTTT.

The V and J genes are TRBV4-1 and TRBJ2-1; either TRBD1 or TRBD2 may fit D (5 bases each). This CDR3 region has 16 residues. Looked up from germline, CDR1 is MGHRA and CDR2 is YSYEKL. The ends were cut back, 3 bases at V and 0 bases at J, with 12 bases in the middle. This CDR3 reads CASSHPTDYSYNEQFF. DNA of the CDR3: TGCGCCAGCAGCCACCCGACAGACTACTCCTACAATGAGCAGTTCTTC.

The V call is TRBV5-8, the J call TRBJ2-7, with TRBD1 as a possible D gene (5 bases). This CDR3 is 14 amino acids long. Trimming pared 5 bases from V and 4 bases from J, leaving 16 bases between. Germline V gene sequence: CDR1 SGHTS, CDR2 YDEGEE. This CDR3 reads CASRPQGWVYEQYF. CDR3 nucleotides: TGTGCCAGCAGACCCCAGGGTTGGGTTTACGAGCAGTACTTC.

The rearrangement joins TRBV7-9 to TRBJ2-7; a possible D gene is TRBD1 (6 bases). The CDR3 has 16 residues. V was trimmed by 3 bases and J by 3 bases, leaving 18 bases between them. The germline V gene has CDR1 SEHNR and CDR2 FQNEAQ (reference sequence). The DNA of the CDR3 is TGTGCCAGCAGCTTCGGCGTCGGGACAAAAAGCTACGAGCAGTACTTC. Protein: CASSFGVGTKSYEQYF.

The chain is built from TRBV5-6 and TRBJ2-1; 10 bases fit TRBD2. V lost 4 bases, J lost 9 bases, and 19 bases stayed unmatched. CDR1 is SGHDT, CDR2 YYEEEE, per germline. CDR3 length: 18 residues. CDR3 DNA sequence: TGTGCCAGCAGCACCCTCCCGGAACTAGCGGGATGGGGGCGTGAGCAGTTCTTC. Translated: CASSTLPELAGWGREQFF.

Here the CDR3 reads CASSLAGRMNTEAFF. CDR3 DNA sequence: TGTGCCAGCAGTTTGGCCGGCCGGATGAACACTGAAGCTTTCTTT. The chain has TRBV27 and TRBJ1-1; D remains ambiguous. In germline, CDR1 is MNHEY, CDR2 SMNVEV (reference sequence). CDR3 length: 15 residues. With 3 bases removed from V and 0 bases from J, the gap between germline ends came to 11 bases.

This clone was seen just once. A junction end diverges from the germline sequence, so it may reflect a read error. The rearrangement joins TRBV28 to TRBJ1-6, with 8 bases lining up with TRBD1. The CDR3 spans 15 residues. CDR1 and CDR2 (germline): MDHEN, SYDVKM. CDR3 DNA sequence: TGTGCCAGCAGTTTTCCCCAGGGGGCGAATTCGCCCCTCCACTTT. Its protein product is CASSFPQGANSPLHF.

The gene calls are TRBV7-2 and TRBJ2-1; D is possibly TRBD2 (5 bases). This CDR3 spans 17 amino acids. Trimming removed 6 bases from V and 0 bases from J, with 18 bases in between. From germline, CDR1 is SGHTA and CDR2 FQGNSA. CDR3 coding DNA: TGTGCCAGCAGTTCCAAGGCGCGGCGGGCCTCCTACAATGAGCAGTTCTTC. It encodes CASSSKARRASYNEQFF.

The chain uses TRBV27 and TRBJ1-6; 7 positions agree with TRBD1. In germline, CDR1 is MNHEY, CDR2 SMNVEV (reference sequence). The V segment lost 6 bases and the J segment 10 bases; nucleotides outside the gene matches: 9. CDR3 size: 14 residues. CDR3 region: CASSVTGYGSPLHF. Written as DNA, the CDR3 is TGTGCCAGCAGCGTGACAGGGTATGGATCACCCCTCCACTTT.

This clone occurred once. This chain joins TRBV9 and TRBJ2-7; D may be TRBD2 (6 bases). CDR3 length: 15 residues. Looked up from germline, CDR1 is SGDLS and CDR2 is YYNGEE. Trimming cost V 3 bases and J 3 bases, with 16 bases left between them. CDR3 DNA: TGTGCCAGCAGCGGGGGGGAACATGGGTTCTACGAGCAGTACTTC. Translated, it gives CASSGGEHGFYEQYF. The variable domain in full, completed from reference TRBV9 and TRBJ2-7, reads DSGVTQTPKHLITATGQRVTLRCSPRSGDLSVYWYQQSLDQGLQFLIQYYNGEERAKGNILERFSAQQFPDLHSELNLSSLELGDSALYFCASSGGEHGFYEQYFGPGTRLTVT.

The chain is built from TRBV9 and TRBJ2-7; 11 nucleotides line up with TRBD2. This CDR3 region has 15 residues. From germline, CDR1 is SGDLS and CDR2 YYNGEE. Trimming removed 3 bases from V and 3 bases from J; junction bases left unmatched: 5. In nucleotides, the CDR3 is TGTGCCAGCAGCGCGGCCGGGACTAGCGGCTACGAGCAGTACTTC. Amino acid sequence: CASSAAGTSGYEQYF.

V is TRBV5-4 and J is TRBJ1-2; 8 positions match TRBD1. Germline CDR1 and CDR2: SGHNT and YYREEE (reference sequence). J gave up 3 bases and V 3 bases, and 7 bases lay outside the gene matches. CDR3 length: 15 amino acids. The CDR3 loop is CASSSPGGADYGYTF. DNA of the CDR3: TGTGCCAGCAGCTCGCCAGGGGGCGCGGACTATGGCTACACCTTC.

The chain links TRBV16 to TRBJ2-7; D not resolved. Trimming stripped 4 bases from V and 4 bases from J, with 11 bases between. The germline CDR1 and CDR2 sequences are KGHSY and FQNENV. This CDR3 region has 13 residues. In DNA form, the CDR3 reads TGTGCCAGCAGCCCTCGCGGCAGTTACGAGCAGTACTTC. This gives the protein CASSPRGSYEQYF.

The CDR3 loop is CASSPDGGFGNTEAFF. The CDR3 region has the DNA TGTGCCAGCAGCCCGGATGGGGGGTTCGGGAACACTGAAGCTTTCTTT. The rearrangement links TRBV9 to TRBJ1-1, with D perhaps TRBD1 (5 bases). V was pared by 4 bases and J by 1 base, with 17 bases between. CDR3 size: 16 residues. Germline CDR1 reads SGDLS; CDR2 reads YYNGEE. Complete variable domain (other parts from reference TRBV9 and TRBJ1-1): DSGVTQTPKHLITATGQRVTLRCSPRSGDLSVYWYQQSLDQGLQFLIQYYNGEERAKGNILERFSAQQFPDLHSELNLSSLELGDSALYFCASSPDGGFGNTEAFFGQGTRLTVV.

The rearrangement joins TRBV4-3 to TRBJ2-1; D ambiguous. Looked up from germline, CDR1 is LGHNA and CDR2 is YSLEER. V lost 8 bases, J lost 8 bases, and 16 bases lay in between. CDR3 length: 13 amino acids. CDR3: CASVEFPGHEQFF. The CDR3 DNA sequence: TGCGCCAGCGTGGAGTTCCCCGGTCATGAGCAGTTCTTC.

This chain connects TRBV11-3 to TRBJ2-7; D is unresolved. The CDR3 is 12 residues long. The germline V gene encodes CDR1 SGHNT and CDR2 YENEEA. The V end was cut by 8 bases, the J end by 7 bases, with 15 bases between. The CDR3 sequence: CASALFPPEQYF. DNA of the CDR3: TGTGCCAGCGCCCTCTTCCCCCCGGAGCAGTACTTC.

The V gene is TRBV7-9, the J gene TRBJ2-7; TRBD1 matches 8 bases. The CDR3 runs to 17 residues. Germline CDR1 reads SEHNR; CDR2 reads FQNEAQ (reference sequence). V was pared by 1 base and J by 2 bases, with 10 bases of the junction left unmatched. Here the CDR3 DNA reads TGTGCCAGCAGCTTAGGAGGCTTTTACAGGGGGGCCTACGAGCAGTACTTC. This gives the protein CASSLGGFYRGAYEQYF.